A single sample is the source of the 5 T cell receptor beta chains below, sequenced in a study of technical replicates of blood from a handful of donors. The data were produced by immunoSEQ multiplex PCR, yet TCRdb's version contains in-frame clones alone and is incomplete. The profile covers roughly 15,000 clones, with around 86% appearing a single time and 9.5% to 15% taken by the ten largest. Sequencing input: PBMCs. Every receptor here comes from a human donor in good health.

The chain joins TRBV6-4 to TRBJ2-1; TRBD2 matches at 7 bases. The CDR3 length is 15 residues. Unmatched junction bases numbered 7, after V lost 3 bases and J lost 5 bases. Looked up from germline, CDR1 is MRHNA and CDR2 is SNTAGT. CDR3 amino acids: CASSEQASGDNEQFF. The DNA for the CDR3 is TGTGCCAGCAGTGAACAGGCTAGCGGAGACAATGAGCAGTTCTTC.

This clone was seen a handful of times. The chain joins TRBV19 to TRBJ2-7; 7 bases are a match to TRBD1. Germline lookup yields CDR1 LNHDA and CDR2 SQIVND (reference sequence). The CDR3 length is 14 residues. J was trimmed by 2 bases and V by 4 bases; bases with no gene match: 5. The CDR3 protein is CASSRETGAYEQYF. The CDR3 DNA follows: TGTGCCAGTAGTAGGGAAACAGGGGCCTACGAGCAGTACTTC.

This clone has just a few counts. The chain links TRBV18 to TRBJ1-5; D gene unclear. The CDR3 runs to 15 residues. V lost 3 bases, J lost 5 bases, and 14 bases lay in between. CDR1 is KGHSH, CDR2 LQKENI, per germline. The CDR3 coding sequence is TGTGCCAGCTCACCCCAACCTGGGGAGGATCAGCCCCAGCATTTT. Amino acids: CASSPQPGEDQPQHF. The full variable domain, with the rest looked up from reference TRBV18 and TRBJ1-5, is NAGVMQNPRHLVRRRGQEARLRCSPMKGHSHVYWYRQLPEEGLKFMVYLQKENIIDESGMPKERFSAEFPKEGPSILRIQQVVRGDSAAYFCASSPQPGEDQPQHFGDGTRLSIL.

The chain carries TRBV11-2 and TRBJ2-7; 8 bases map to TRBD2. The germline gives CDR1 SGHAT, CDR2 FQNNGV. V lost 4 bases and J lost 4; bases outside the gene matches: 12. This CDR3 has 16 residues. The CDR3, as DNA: TGTGCCAGCAGCTGTGATATGGGACTAGGCGATTACGAGCAGTACTTC. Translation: CASSCDMGLGDYEQYF.

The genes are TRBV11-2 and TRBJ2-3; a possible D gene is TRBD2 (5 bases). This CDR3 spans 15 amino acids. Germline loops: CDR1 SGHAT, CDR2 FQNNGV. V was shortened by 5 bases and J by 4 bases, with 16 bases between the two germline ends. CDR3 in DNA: TGTGCCAGCAGCCCCCGAGGAGGTGGGGCAGATACGCAGTATTTT. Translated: CASSPRGGGADTQYF.